These 4 T cell receptor delta chains share one sample of origin, sequenced in a study of γδ T cells in repeated Plasmodium falciparum infection. TCRdb processed the multiplex PCR reads again with the CATT caller. The sample holds 53,000 or so delta-chain clones, roughly 2% seen once. Vgamma9/Vdelta2+ and Vdelta2-negative gammadelta T cells were flow-sorted from PBMC for bulk sequencing. What was sequenced was gamma-delta T cells from blood. These receptors originate from a pool of human donors (malaria-infected and uninfected, not separated).

Notes on this clone: TCRdb attributes to this sequence the protein of a much larger clone, which differs from the DNA translation at residue 7; a read error is likely, and the protein displayed is translated from the DNA. The chain combines TRDV3 with TRDJ1, with a weak D call TRDD2 (6 bases). The J gene was missing in TCRdb and was found by matching the end of the DNA to germline. Deletions cut 3 bases from V and 2 bases from J, with 16 bases between. The CDR3 sequence is 14 residues long. The germline CDR1 and CDR2 sequences are TVYSNPD and GDNSRS (reference sequence). This CDR3 is CAFPLPLNTDKLIF. DNA of the CDR3: TGTGCCTTCCCCCTTCCCCTGAATACCGATAAACTCATCTTT.

There are a few counts of this clone. The TCRdb record carries a much larger clone's protein, which differs from this DNA's translation at residue 9; a read error is the likely cause, and the protein listed here is the DNA translation. The chain links TRDV2 to TRDJ1; 7 bases are a match to TRDD3. Since TCRdb gives no J gene, matching the DNA to germline was used here to assign it. V was pared by 6 bases and J by 1 base, with 10 bases of the junction left unmatched. CDR3 length: 15 residues. Germline V gene sequence: CDR1 GEAIGNYY, CDR2 EKD. DNA of the CDR3: TGTGCCTGTCGCTGGGGGGGTCCGTGCACCGATAAACTCATCTTT. This encodes CACRWGGPCTDKLIF.

In the case of this clone: It is likely a read error: a sequence one base away is far more abundant. The sample carries other DNA sequences with the same CDR3. The chain employs TRDV2 and TRDJ3; 12 nucleotides align to TRDD3. Here the J gene came from matching the DNA to germline, since TCRdb omits it. The CDR3 runs 21 residues. Germline CDR1 GEAIGNYY, CDR2 EKD. CDR3: CACDTLLGDTRSSWDTRQMFF. The CDR3 coding sequence is TGTGCCTGTGACACTTTACTGGGGGATACACGATCCTCCTGGGATACCCGACAGATGTTTTTC.

This clone was detected many times. This likely stems from a read error, as it lies one base from a far larger clone. The same CDR3 also results from other DNA sequences found in this sample. The chain employs TRDV1 and TRDJ1; 10 bases align to TRDD3. The CDR3 consists of 18 residues. CDR1 TSWWSYY and CDR2 QGS come from the germline V gene. The chain's CDR3 is CALGGCTGWGISTDKLIF. CDR3 nucleotides: TGCGCTCTTGGGGGTTGTACTGGCTGGGGGATAAGTACCGATAAACTCATCTTT.